Presented here are 26 T cell receptor beta chains from one specimen sequenced in a study of CD8+CD57+ T cells in acquired aplastic anemia. According to the study, genomic DNA was the template for TCR beta VDJ and CDR3 profiling. TCRdb recomputed calls from the reads with MiXCR, one row per CDR3 protein. Here the sample spans about 180,000 distinct CDR3 sequences, 35% to 50% being singletons. Input material: sorted CD4+, CD8+, or CD8+CD57+ T cells (not recorded which) from PBMCs. The source of these receptors is a human donor in good health.

This clonotype was seen many times. The chain joins TRBV5-1 to TRBJ2-5; 8 nucleotides align to TRBD1. The V and J ends lost 0 bases and 0 bases, in that order; junction bases with no gene match: 1. Per germline, CDR1 SGHRS and CDR2 YFSETQ. The CDR3 is made up of 15 amino acids. The CDR3 DNA follows: TGCGCCAGCAGCTTGGGGACAGGGAACCAAGAGACCCAGTACTTC. This translates into CASSLGTGNQETQYF.

This clonotype was counted a few times. The chain is built from TRBV7-2 and TRBJ2-7, with D unclear. The CDR3 is made up of 11 amino acids. From germline, CDR1 is SGHTA and CDR2 FQGNSA. V lost 4 bases and J 3 bases, leaving 4 bases between the germline ends. Here the CDR3 DNA reads TGTGCCAGCAGCTCCAACTACGAGCAGTACTTC. Protein sequence: CASSSNYEQYF.

The chain is built from TRBV3-1 and TRBJ1-2; no clear D gene. Germline CDR1 reads LGHDT; CDR2 reads YNNKEL (reference sequence). V was shortened by 0 bases and J by 1 base, with 6 bases between the two germline ends. The CDR3 is made up of 14 amino acids. CDR3 sequence: CASSQEGINYGYTF. The CDR3 nucleotides are TGTGCCAGCAGCCAAGAAGGGATTAACTATGGCTACACCTTC. The full variable domain, its missing parts supplied by reference TRBV3-1 and TRBJ1-2, is DTAVSQTPKYLVTQMGNDKSIKCEQNLGHDTMYWYKQDSKKFLKIMFSYNNKELIINETVPNRFSPKSPDKAHLNLHINSLELGDSAVYFCASSQEGINYGYTFGSGTRLTVV.

This chain joins TRBV20-1 and TRBJ1-2; TRBD1 matches at 11 bases. This CDR3 is built from 16 residues. The germline V gene encodes CDR1 DFQATT and CDR2 SNEGSKA (reference sequence). V shed 2 bases and J 3 bases; nucleotides not matched to a gene: 8. Here the CDR3 reads CSARYGTGGRDYGYTF. As DNA, the CDR3 is TGCAGTGCTAGATACGGGACAGGGGGGAGGGACTATGGCTACACCTTC.

This clonotype was recorded at least ten times. This rearrangement joins TRBV7-9 to TRBJ2-2, with 7 bases that match TRBD2. Germline CDR1 is SEHNR and CDR2 is FQNEAQ (reference sequence). V was clipped by 5 bases and J by 4 bases; unmatched bases: 4. The CDR3 covers 14 residues. CDR3: CASSSRGGTGELFF. As DNA, the CDR3 is TGTGCCAGCAGCAGTCGCGGGGGCACCGGGGAGCTGTTTTTT. Using reference TRBV7-9 and TRBJ2-2 for the parts outside the CDR3, the full variable domain is DTGVSQNPRHKITKRGQNVTFRCDPISEHNRLYWYRQTLGQGPEFLTYFQNEAQLEKSRLLSDRFSAERPKGSFSTLEIQRTEQGDSAMYLCASSSRGGTGELFFGEGSRLTVL.

There are a few counts of this clonotype. The chain links TRBV10-1 to TRBJ1-1; D may be TRBD1 (6 bases). Germline CDR1 WNHNN, CDR2 SYGVQD (reference sequence). The CDR3 runs to 13 residues. V was clipped by 5 bases and J by 3 bases, with 10 bases between them. The CDR3 DNA sequence: TGCGCCAGCAGTACAGGGTGGGACACTGAAGCTTTCTTT. Translation gives CASSTGWDTEAFF.

The V gene is TRBV5-5, the J gene TRBJ2-7; TRBD1 or TRBD2 may be the D gene (5 bases each). Between the trimmed V and J ends, which lost 4 bases and 5 bases, there was a span of 19 bases. This CDR3 region has 15 residues. CDR1 and CDR2 from the germline V gene are SGHKS and YYEKEE (reference sequence). CDR3 sequence reads: CASSPPRGAFDEQYF. Written as DNA, the CDR3 is TGTGCCAGCAGCCCGCCCCGAGGGGCGTTCGACGAGCAGTACTTC.

The chain employs TRBV28 and TRBJ1-2, with TRBD1 identical over 8 bases. This CDR3 comprises 15 residues. Germline-derived CDR1 and CDR2 are MDHEN and SYDVKM. V lost 5 bases to trimming and J lost 0 bases; unmatched junction nucleotides: 5. CDR3 in DNA: TGTGCCAGCAGTACCGGGACAGGCGCTAACTATGGCTACACCTTC. Residues: CASSTGTGANYGYTF.

The chain has TRBV7-2 and TRBJ2-3; tentatively, D is TRBD2 (6 bases). V was shortened by 5 bases and J by 0 bases, with 9 bases between the two germline ends. The CDR3 is 14 amino acids. Germline V CDR1 and CDR2: SGHTA, FQGNSA. The CDR3 sequence is CASSQTSSTDTQYF. The DNA of the CDR3 is TGTGCCAGCAGCCAAACTAGCAGCACAGATACGCAGTATTTT.

The J gene is TRBJ2-2, the V gene TRBV25-1; tentatively, D is TRBD1 or TRBD2 (7 bases each). The V end lost 6 bases, the J end lost 3 bases, and 14 bases lay between the germline ends. The length of the CDR3 is 15 residues. Germline CDR1 is MGHDK and CDR2 is SYGVNS. The CDR3 loop reads CASRRTGLDTGELFF. The CDR3 DNA is TGTGCCAGCAGAAGGACAGGACTAGACACCGGGGAGCTGTTTTTT.

This clonotype occurred once. This chain joins TRBV10-3 and TRBJ2-5; D possibly corresponds to TRBD2 (6 bases). This CDR3 spans 13 amino acids. V gave up 0 bases and J gave up 4 bases, with 6 bases separating them. CDR1 and CDR2 from the germline V gene are ENHRY and SYGVKD. The CDR3 region is CAISESGGETQYF. CDR3 in DNA: TGTGCCATCAGTGAGTCGGGAGGAGAGACCCAGTACTTC.

In this sample, this clonotype turned up many times. The gene calls are TRBV24-1 and TRBJ1-5; D is unresolved. CDR3 length: 12 residues. The ends were cut back, 1 base at V and 9 bases at J, with 6 bases in the middle. Germline CDR1 reads KGHDR; CDR2 reads SFDVKD. Here the CDR3 reads CATSDFGWPQHF. CDR3 bases: TGTGCCACCAGTGATTTTGGGTGGCCCCAGCATTTT.

The CDR3 nucleotides are TGCAGTGCTAGGGGTAGCGGAGAGACCCAGTACTTC. This codes for CSARGSGETQYF. The genes are TRBV20-1 and TRBJ2-7, with a possible D match to TRBD2 (6 bases). Matching the DNA end better, TRBJ2-5 makes the J call doubtful. CDR1 and CDR2 (germline): DFQATT, SNEGSKA (reference sequence). This CDR3 comprises 12 residues.

The chain couples TRBV20-1 to TRBJ2-6; D is uncertain. Germline CDR1 is DFQATT and CDR2 is SNEGSKA (reference sequence). The CDR3 runs 13 residues. The V end was cut by 3 bases, the J end by 2 bases, with 5 bases between. The CDR3 nucleotides are TGCAGTGCTAGGAAGCCTGGGGCCAACGTCCTGACTTTC. The encoded protein is CSARKPGANVLTF.

The chain couples TRBV20-1 to TRBJ2-1; D gene unclear. The germline V gene has CDR1 DFQATT and CDR2 SNEGSKA (reference sequence). Between the trimmed V and J ends, which lost 5 bases and 4 bases, there was a span of 15 bases. The CDR3 contains 14 residues. The CDR3 sequence is CSAPRRVGYNEQFF. CDR3 sequence (DNA): TGCAGTGCTCCTCGTCGGGTCGGATACAATGAGCAGTTCTTC.

The chain joins TRBV20-1 to TRBJ1-1, with D hard to call. Germline V lookup: CDR1 DFQATT, CDR2 SNEGSKA (reference sequence). Trimming took off 1 base at V and 0 bases at J, with 6 bases between the two ends. This CDR3 comprises 13 residues. CDR3 coding DNA: TGCAGTGCTAGAGCGGCATTGAACACTGAAGCTTTCTTT. Its protein product is CSARAALNTEAFF.

This clonotype has at least ten counts. The chain recombines TRBV6-5 with TRBJ2-3; 7 nucleotides line up with TRBD1. CDR3 length: 16 residues. V trimming: 2 bases; J trimming: 3 bases; junction bases outside the gene matches: 8. Germline values: CDR1 MNHEY, CDR2 SVGAGI. CDR3 region: CASSYATGIITDTQYF. CDR3 bases: TGTGCCAGCAGTTACGCGACAGGGATTATTACAGATACGCAGTATTTT.

The J gene is TRBJ2-5, the V gene TRBV15, with D perhaps being TRBD1 or TRBD2 (7 bases each). Germline assignment: CDR1 LNHNV and CDR2 YYDKDF (reference sequence). This CDR3 region has 14 residues. Trimming shortened V by 3 bases and J by 6 bases, and 14 bases separated the two germline ends. The CDR3 nucleotides are TGTGCCACCAGCAGCCTTCAGGGGGGGAAGACCCAGTACTTC. This encodes CATSSLQGGKTQYF.

Here the CDR3 DNA reads TGTGCCACCAGTGATCGGGCCCCACGAGGGGCAAGCTCCTACAATGAGCAGTTCTTC. Its translation is CATSDRAPRGASSYNEQFF. V is TRBV24-1 and J is TRBJ2-1; D is tentatively TRBD1 or TRBD2 (5 bases each). The CDR3 consists of 19 residues. Germline CDR1 reads KGHDR; CDR2 reads SFDVKD. Trimming cost V 3 bases and J 0 bases, with 20 bases left between them.

This clonotype has only one observation. This rearrangement joins TRBV12-3 or TRBV12-4 to TRBJ2-7; TRBD1 matches at 9 bases. The CDR3 extends over 15 amino acids. V was pared by 6 bases and J by 3 bases, with 9 bases of the junction left unmatched. DNA for the CDR3: TGTGCCAGCAGCGCGCCGGGACAGGGCCACTACGAGCAGTACTTC. This codes for CASSAPGQGHYEQYF.

The chain is built from TRBV24-1 and TRBJ2-5, with 11 nucleotides matching TRBD2. The J segment lost 2 bases and the V segment lost 1 base, leaving 2 bases of the junction unmatched. Germline CDR1 KGHDR, CDR2 SFDVKD. There are 16 residues in the CDR3. This CDR3 is CATSDFSGRAQETQYF. In DNA form, the CDR3 reads TGTGCCACCAGTGATTTTAGCGGGAGGGCACAAGAGACCCAGTACTTC.

This clonotype was seen repeatedly, ten times or more. The V and J genes are TRBV29-1 and TRBJ2-2; D perhaps matches TRBD2 (7 bases). CDR1 is SQVTM and CDR2 is ANQGSEA in the germline V gene. The V end lost 7 bases, the J end lost 7 bases, and 13 bases lay between the germline ends. This CDR3 is 12 amino acids long. Here the CDR3 DNA reads TGCAGCGCCGGGGGGCGGGGCGGGGAGCTGTTTTTT. Its translation: CSAGGRGGELFF.

For this clonotype: One junction end disagrees with the germline gene, perhaps due to a read error. The J gene is TRBJ2-7, the V gene TRBV20-1; D call uncertain. The CDR3 runs 15 residues. Per the germline V gene, CDR1 is DFQATT and CDR2 is SNEGSKA (reference sequence). The chain's CDR3 is CSARGPNAIFYEQYF. The CDR3, as DNA: TGCAGTGCCAGAGGACCTAACGCGATATTCTACGAGCAGTACTTC.

This clonotype appeared many times. The gene calls are TRBV7-3 and TRBJ2-3; D is uncertain. The CDR3 is made up of 18 amino acids. The V end lost 1 base, the J end lost 3 bases, and 20 bases lay between the germline ends. Germline V gene sequence: CDR1 SGHTA, CDR2 FQGTGA. CDR3 loop: CASSLRKPSILGTDTQYF. In DNA form, the CDR3 reads TGTGCCAGCAGCTTAAGAAAACCCTCAATCTTGGGGACAGATACGCAGTATTTT.

The genes are TRBV7-9 and TRBJ2-3; D may be TRBD1 or TRBD2 (5 bases each). The CDR3 spans 13 residues. Trimming took off 5 bases at V and 2 bases at J, with 8 bases between the two ends. Germline-derived CDR1 and CDR2 are SEHNR and FQNEAQ (reference sequence). CDR3 DNA: TGTGCCAGCAGCGGGACGATCACAGATACGCAGTATTTT. Translated, it gives CASSGTITDTQYF.

The chain couples TRBV28 to TRBJ2-2; D might be TRBD1 (6 bases). This CDR3 contains 18 residues. CDR1 is MDHEN, CDR2 SYDVKM, per germline. V was shortened by 6 bases and J by 2 bases, with 22 bases between the two germline ends. The CDR3 DNA reads as TGTGCCAGCAGGTCATCCCGGTTTTCCGGGACAAACACCGGGGAGCTGTTTTTT. Protein product: CASRSSRFSGTNTGELFF.